A single sample is the source of the 13 T cell receptor beta chains below, sequenced in a study of blood T cell repertoires in COVID-19. Repertoires were generated with immunoSEQ multiplex PCR, while TCRdb's copy carries only in-frame clones and drops some. The sample holds 200,000 to 250,000 clones; over 70% are singletons and the top ten take under 4.5%. The sequencing input was PBMCs or T cells enriched from blood (not recorded which). These receptors all come from a woman aged 30 to 39 who had been exposed to COVID-19.

This clone was detected only once. The chain recombines TRBV5-5 with TRBJ1-1; a possible D gene is TRBD1 (6 bases). CDR1 is SGHKS, CDR2 YYEKEE, per germline (reference sequence). The ends were cut back, 3 bases at V and 8 bases at J, with 11 bases in the middle. The CDR3 contains 12 residues. CDR3 nucleotide sequence: TGTGCCAGCAGCTATATCGACAGGGAAGCTTTCTTT. It translates to CASSYIDREAFF.

V usage is TRBV5-6 and J usage is TRBJ2-1; tentative D call: TRBD2 (7 bases). From germline, CDR1 is SGHDT and CDR2 YYEEEE. Trimming left V 0 bases short and J 9 bases short, with 16 bases between. This CDR3 region has 15 residues. The CDR3 DNA reads TGTGCCAGCAGCTTGGAAGGGAGGGCCAGGGGTGAGCAGTTCTTC. Translating gives CASSLEGRARGEQFF.

This rearrangement joins TRBV13 to TRBJ2-1, with 11 bases that match TRBD2. J gave up 2 bases and V 1 base, and 1 base lay outside the gene matches. The CDR3 spans 16 residues. The V gene's germline CDR1 is PRHDT and CDR2 FYEKMQ (reference sequence). The CDR3 here is CASSLASGRTYNEQFF. In DNA, the CDR3 is TGTGCCAGCAGCTTAGCTAGCGGGAGGACCTACAATGAGCAGTTCTTC.

This chain joins TRBV18 and TRBJ1-1, with 7 bases aligning to TRBD1. Losses at the gene ends were 3 bases for V and 1 base for J; bases not matched to a gene: 5. The length of the CDR3 is 15 residues. Germline V lookup: CDR1 KGHSH, CDR2 LQKENI. CDR3 amino acids: CASSPLDRANTEAFF. The CDR3 bases are TGTGCCAGCTCACCGCTCGACAGGGCGAACACTGAAGCTTTCTTT.

The chain employs TRBV6-5 and TRBJ1-3; D gene ambiguous. Germline V gene lookup returns CDR1 MNHEY and CDR2 SVGAGI. V was shortened by 0 bases and J by 2 bases, with 11 bases between the two germline ends. The CDR3 runs to 16 residues. The CDR3 DNA reads TGTGCCAGCAGTTACTCGAGATCAACGGCTGGAAACACCATATATTTT. Translating gives CASSYSRSTAGNTIYF.

The V and J genes are TRBV28 and TRBJ2-2; 12 bases map to TRBD2. Losses at the gene ends were 2 bases for V and 6 bases for J; bases not matched to a gene: 16. Germline CDR1 reads MDHEN; CDR2 reads SYDVKM. The CDR3 is made up of 20 amino acids. The CDR3 reads CASSLPTGLAGRPSSGELFF. The CDR3 DNA is TGTGCCAGCAGTTTACCTACCGGACTAGCGGGAAGGCCTAGTTCCGGGGAGCTGTTTTTT.

The V call is TRBV9, the J call TRBJ1-2; 7 bases match TRBD1. CDR1 and CDR2 from the germline V gene are SGDLS and YYNGEE. The CDR3 length is 13 residues. The J segment lost 8 bases and the V segment lost 4 bases, leaving 8 bases of the junction unmatched. The CDR3 nucleotides read TGTGCCAGCAGCCCCTGGACAGGTCAGGGCTACACCTTC. It encodes CASSPWTGQGYTF.

This chain uses TRBV7-9 with TRBJ2-7; D is unclear. CDR3 length: 14 residues. Germline V lookup: CDR1 SEHNR, CDR2 FQNEAQ (reference sequence). V was cut by 0 bases and J by 0 bases, with 6 bases left in between. CDR3 in DNA: TGTGCCAGCAGCTTAGCACAAACCTCCTACGAGCAGTACTTC. It translates to CASSLAQTSYEQYF.

V and J are TRBV30 and TRBJ2-7; TRBD1 is a possible D gene (7 bases). CDR1 is GTSNPN, CDR2 SVGIG, per germline (reference sequence). CDR3 length: 14 amino acids. V lost 0 bases, J lost 6 bases, and 15 bases lay in between. The CDR3 sequence: CAWSVGGGSGEQYF. The CDR3 region has the DNA TGTGCCTGGAGTGTAGGAGGGGGCTCGGGCGAGCAGTACTTC.

The rearrangement links TRBV19 to TRBJ2-3; D possibly corresponds to TRBD1 (6 bases). With 3 bases removed from V and 4 bases from J, the gap between germline ends came to 11 bases. The length of the CDR3 is 14 residues. Germline V gene lookup returns CDR1 LNHDA and CDR2 SQIVND (reference sequence). CDR3 in amino acids: CASSINRVADTQYF. The CDR3, as DNA: TGTGCCAGTAGTATTAACAGGGTTGCAGATACGCAGTATTTT.

This chain links TRBV3-1 (or the pseudogene TRBV3-2) with TRBJ1-5, with D possibly TRBD1 on 6 matching bases. V shed 4 bases and J shed 4 bases, with 11 bases lying between them. The CDR3 has 14 residues. The germline V gene encodes CDR1 LGHDT and CDR2 YNNKEL (reference sequence). DNA of the CDR3: TGTGCCAGCAGCCCCCGACAGGATAATCAGCCCCAGCATTTT. It encodes CASSPRQDNQPQHF.

This chain links TRBV12-3 or TRBV12-4 with TRBJ1-2; 8 bases match TRBD1. Germline trimming cut 7 bases from V and 8 bases from J; bases unmatched to any gene: 6. CDR3 length equals 12 residues. The CDR3 loop is CASINRGEGYTF. CDR3 in DNA: TGTGCCAGCATCAACAGGGGGGAAGGCTACACCTTC.

The V call is TRBV27, the J call TRBJ2-1; 10 bases fit TRBD2. The CDR3 totals 15 residues. Germline V gives CDR1 MNHEY, CDR2 SMNVEV (reference sequence). J was trimmed by 4 bases and V by 3 bases; bases with no gene match: 3. CDR3 coding DNA: TGTGCCAGCAGTTTGGGACTAGCGTTATACAATGAGCAGTTCTTC. Protein product: CASSLGLALYNEQFF.